This T cell receptor beta chain is from a study of CD8 T cells in ankylosing spondylitis. Study-level results: Fewer than ten highly homologous variants made up a TCR beta motif that seemed to typify ankylosing spondylitis blood. Earlier authors reported some of these motif variants in reactive arthritis synovial fluid and blood.

The V and J ends lost 8 bases and 0 bases, in that order; junction bases with no gene match: 14. Germline V CDR1 and CDR2: MDHEN, SYDVKM. The CDR3 sequence is 18 residues long. Quantitative 5'-RACE with molecular barcodes was used to make the TCR beta libraries. MiXCR was run by TCRdb on the 5' RACE reads, yielding one entry per CDR3 protein. The data hold 450,000 to 550,000 distinct CDR3 sequences, with over 4% observed a single time. There are many counts of this clonotype. Its antigen is not known. This receptor was taken from a male donor with ankylosing spondylitis. The sequenced material came from blood, either unsorted or a sorted T cell fraction (not recorded which). The chain links TRBV28 to TRBJ2-2; 8 nucleotides align to TRBD1. CDR3 region: CASRSPPGTGANTGELFF. DNA of the CDR3: TGTGCCAGCCGCTCACCTCCCGGGACAGGCGCGAACACCGGGGAGCTGTTTTTT. Drawing the rest from reference TRBV28 and TRBJ2-2, the complete variable domain is DVKVTQSSRYLVKRTGEKVFLECVQDMDHENMFWYRQDPGLGLRLIYFSYDVKMKEKGDIPEGYSVSREKKERFSLILESASTNQTSMYLCASRSPPGTGANTGELFFGEGSRLTVL.